This TCR beta chain came from a study of cytomegalovirus exposure and HLA in healthy donors. General study findings and limits: Analysis was performed later, and it showed HLA-associated TCR beta chains to be more clonally expanded than equally common others.

Worth noting for this clone: The antigen remains unidentified.

Amplification used 60 Vbeta primers and 13 Jbeta primers. The repertoire was sequenced with immunoSEQ multiplex PCR; TCRdb's copy has only in-frame clones and lacks some. The sample contains fewer than 200,000 clones, 70% to 80% of which appear only once. This CDR3 region has 16 residues. The V gene end was trimmed by 3 bases and the J gene end by 8 bases; junction bases not matched to a gene: 8. The germline V gene has CDR1 LNHDA and CDR2 SQIVND (reference sequence). The clonotype comes from a man aged 55 to 69 in good health and CMV-seronegative. The material sequenced was PBMCs. The chain recombines TRBV19 with TRBJ2-2; 11 bases line up with TRBD1. The CDR3 DNA follows: TGTGCCAGTAGTATTCCGGGACAGGGGGGAATAGGGGAGCTGTTTTTT. The encoded protein is CASSIPGQGGIGELFF.